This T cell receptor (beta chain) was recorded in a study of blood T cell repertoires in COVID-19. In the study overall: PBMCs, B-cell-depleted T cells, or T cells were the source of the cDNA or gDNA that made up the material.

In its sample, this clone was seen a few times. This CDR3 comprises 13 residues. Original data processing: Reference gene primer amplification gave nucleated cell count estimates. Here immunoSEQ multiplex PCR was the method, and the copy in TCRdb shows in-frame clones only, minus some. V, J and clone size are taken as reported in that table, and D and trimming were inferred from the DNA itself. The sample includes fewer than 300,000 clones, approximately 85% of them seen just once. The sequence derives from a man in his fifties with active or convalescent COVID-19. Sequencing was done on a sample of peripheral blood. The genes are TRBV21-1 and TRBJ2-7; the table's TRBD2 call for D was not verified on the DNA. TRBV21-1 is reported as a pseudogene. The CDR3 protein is CASSKGRRQEQYF. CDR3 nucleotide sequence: TGTGCCAGCAGCAAAGGAAGGAGGCAGGAGCAGTACTTC.